This T cell receptor (beta chain) came from a study of vaccination and CD4 T cells after COVID-19. Study-wide background: The peptides that stimulated the cells were overlapping spike peptides from SARS-CoV-2, HCoV-NL63, HCoV-OC43 and HCoV-229E. Whole-study results and caveats: For SARS-CoV-2-reactive clonotypes, the median went from about 22 to 38, a nonsignificant increase.

CDR1 is SGHTS and CDR2 is YDEGEE in the germline V gene. The CDR3 covers 15 residues. The germline V and J ends were trimmed by 3 bases and 4 bases, with 14 bases remaining between them. Comment on this clonotype: Antigen specificity is unknown.

The treatment is: roughly 10-day PBMC culture with coronavirus spike peptide pools or control peptides (ViraFEST assay). Antigen-specific T cell expansion with peptide pools preceded TCR sequencing in the ViraFEST approach. Cultured CD4+ T cells had their DNA profiled by the Oncomine TCR Beta short-read assay. Genomic DNA extraction was carried out from cultured CD4+ T cells. TCRdb fed the PCR reads into MiXCR, producing one record per CDR3 protein. The repertoire holds 10,000 or so distinct CDR3 sequences, with around 78% as singletons. The sequenced material came from CD4+ T cells from blood, cultured in vitro. This chain connects TRBV5-8 to TRBJ1-5, with a tentative D call TRBD1 (5 bases). This clonotype was sampled from a human donor who had recovered from COVID-19. The CDR3 here is CASSSSGTGNQPQHF. Here the CDR3 DNA reads TGTGCCAGCAGCTCGAGCGGGACCGGGAATCAGCCCCAGCATTTT.